These T cell receptor beta chains were read from a single sample in a study of cytomegalovirus exposure and HLA in healthy donors. The protocol was immunoSEQ multiplex PCR, while the TCRdb copy is restricted to in-frame clones and leaves out a portion. The sample contains around 170,000 clones, about four fifths of which appear only once. The specimen was PBMCs. These receptors originate from a woman aged 45-65 years in good health and CMV-seronegative. Both conserved end residues are part of each CDR3. The D gene is left open where the match is weak. A row's size may be missing; if present it is once, few, many or a size class.

-	TRBV7-8	TRBD2	TRBJ2-7	CASSLQGRESTYEQYF	TGTGCCAGCAGCTTACAAGGGCGGGAGTCCACCTACGAGCAGTACTTC
-	TRBV5-6	-	TRBJ1-1	CASSLNPGEKEVNTEAFF	TGTGCCAGCAGCTTAAACCCAGGGGAGAAGGAGGTGAACACTGAAGCTTTCTTT
-	TRBV5-6	-	TRBJ1-2	CASSFSIEAYGYTF	TGTGCCAGCAGTTTCAGTATAGAGGCCTATGGCTACACCTTC
few	TRBV5-1	TRBD2	TRBJ2-1	CASSSGLAPTEQFF	TGCGCCAGCAGCTCGGGACTAGCCCCCACTGAGCAGTTCTTC
-	TRBV6-6	-	TRBJ1-4	CASSIPDSDLFF	TGTGCCAGCAGCATACCCGACAGTGATCTGTTTTTT
few	TRBV11-1	-	TRBJ2-7	CASSLVGSTYEQYF	TGTGCCAGCAGCTTGGTTGGGAGCACCTACGAGCAGTACTTC
-	TRBV5-1	-	TRBJ1-1	CASSFDSGNTYTEAFF	TGCGCCAGCAGCTTTGATTCAGGGAATACGTACACTGAAGCTTTCTTT
-	TRBV28	TRBD2	TRBJ2-1	CASSGGGYNEQFF	TGTGCCAGCTCGGGGGGGGGCTACAATGAGCAGTTCTTC
-	TRBV7-3	TRBD1	TRBJ1-1	CASSEGQSNTEAFF	TGTGCCAGCAGCGAGGGACAGTCGAACACTGAAGCTTTCTTT
once	TRBV27	-	TRBJ1-2	CASTAVGDLRVYGYTF	TGTGCCAGCACCGCCGTCGGGGATCTCCGCGTCTATGGCTACACCTTC
-	TRBV7-9	-	TRBJ2-2	CASSLGPSGRTGELFF	TGTGCCAGCAGCTTAGGTCCCTCCGGGAGAACCGGGGAGCTGTTTTTT
-	TRBV2	TRBD2	TRBJ2-7	CASRLAGGAYEQYF	TGTGCCAGCCGTCTAGCGGGAGGCGCCTACGAGCAGTACTTC
few	TRBV28	-	TRBJ2-7	CASSERGSSYEQYF	TGTGCCAGCAGTGAGAGGGGGAGCTCCTACGAGCAGTACTTC
-	TRBV7-3	-	TRBJ2-5	CASSLNGNSETQYF	TGTGCCAGCAGCTTAAACGGGAACTCGGAGACCCAGTACTTC
-	TRBV9	-	TRBJ1-1	CASSPRVAGNTEAFF	TGTGCCAGCAGCCCTCGAGTAGCGGGGAACACTGAAGCTTTCTTT
-	TRBV11-2	TRBD1	TRBJ1-2	CASSPLRGMATLPNYGYTF	TGTGCCAGCAGCCCCCTCAGGGGGATGGCAACCCTTCCTAACTATGGCTACACCTTC
once	TRBV1	-	TRBJ2-7	CTSSQDVQTVDAYEQYF	TGCACCAGCAGCCAAGACGTTCAGACAGTCGACGCCTACGAGCAGTACTTC
-	TRBV6-4	TRBD1	TRBJ2-7	CASRAVRQGKYEQYF	TGTGCCAGCAGAGCCGTCCGACAGGGCAAGTACGAGCAGTACTTC
-	TRBV27	-	TRBJ2-7	CASNSDGGGIYEQYF	TGTGCCAGCAATTCGGACGGGGGAGGAATTTACGAGCAGTACTTC
-	TRBV11-2	-	TRBJ2-5	CASRARAQETQYF	TGTGCCAGCAGGGCCAGGGCCCAAGAGACCCAGTACTTC
few	TRBV4-1	TRBD2	TRBJ2-7	CASSQVEAGGTVYEQYF	TGCGCCAGCAGCCAGGTGGAAGCGGGAGGGACCGTATACGAGCAGTACTTC
-	TRBV30	-	TRBJ2-2	CAWEDQWTGELFF	TGTGCCTGGGAGGATCAATGGACCGGGGAGCTGTTTTTT
-	TRBV19	TRBD2	TRBJ2-1	CASSSAGGPINEQFF	TGTGCCAGTAGTTCAGCGGGGGGGCCGATTAATGAGCAGTTCTTC
-	TRBV18	TRBD1	TRBJ1-2	CASSPGQGYGYTF	TGTGCCAGCTCGCCGGGACAGGGCTATGGCTACACCTTC
-	TRBV28	-	TRBJ2-7	CATRQLSSYEQYF	TGTGCCACCAGACAGCTAAGCTCCTACGAGCAGTACTTC
-	TRBV9	-	TRBJ2-5	CASSVVQGGQETQYF	TGTGCCAGCAGCGTAGTTCAGGGAGGCCAAGAGACCCAGTACTTC
-	TRBV2	-	TRBJ2-1	CASSDRGFNEQFF	TGTGCCAGCAGTGATAGGGGGTTCAATGAGCAGTTCTTC
once	TRBV28	TRBD1	TRBJ1-1	CASSFTDRGPTEAFF	TGTGCCAGCAGTTTCACCGACAGGGGGCCGACTGAAGCTTTCTTT